This T cell receptor beta chain emerged from a study of blood T cells in healthy people across ages. V dropped 0 bases and J dropped 4 bases, with 11 bases sitting between them. The CDR3 runs to 15 residues. Germline CDR1 is LNHNV and CDR2 is YYDKDF (reference sequence). This clonotype was seen only once. The donors, healthy Caucasians from Russia, were aged 6 to 90. It was with a sample-barcoded 5' primer and a J-beta primer mix that a second PCR of about 6 to 11 cycles was run. TCRdb ran MiXCR on the 5' RACE reads and lists one entry per CDR3 protein. The table has a few hundred thousand distinct CDR3 sequences, over 45% seen once.

The TCR originated in a man between 60 and 70 years old in good health. This chain joins TRBV15 and TRBJ2-3; tentatively, D is TRBD2 (6 bases). Sequencing was performed on blood. The CDR3 coding sequence is TGTGCCACCAGCAGAGATCCTAGCGATGCAGATACGCAGTATTTT. Translated: CATSRDPSDADTQYF.